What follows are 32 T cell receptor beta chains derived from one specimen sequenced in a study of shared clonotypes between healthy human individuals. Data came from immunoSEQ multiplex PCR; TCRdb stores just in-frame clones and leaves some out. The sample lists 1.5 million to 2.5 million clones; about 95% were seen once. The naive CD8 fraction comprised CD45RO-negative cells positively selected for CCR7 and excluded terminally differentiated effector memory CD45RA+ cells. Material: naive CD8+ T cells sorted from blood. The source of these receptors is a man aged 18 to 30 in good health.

In DNA form, the CDR3 reads TGTGCCAGCAGTTCACCAAATACAGGATATGGCTACACCTTC. It is translated as CASSSPNTGYGYTF. The chain combines TRBV6-5 with TRBJ1-2; D may be TRBD1 (5 bases). CDR1 is MNHEY, CDR2 SVGAGI, per germline. CDR3 length: 14 amino acids. Trimming removed 4 bases at V and 5 bases at J, with 14 bases between.

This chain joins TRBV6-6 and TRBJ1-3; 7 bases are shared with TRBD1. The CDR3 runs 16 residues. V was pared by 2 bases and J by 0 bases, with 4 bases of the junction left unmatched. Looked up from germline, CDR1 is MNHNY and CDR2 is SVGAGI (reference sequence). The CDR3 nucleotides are TGTGCCAGCAGTTACAGCACAGGGGACTCTGGAAACACCATATATTTT. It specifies CASSYSTGDSGNTIYF.

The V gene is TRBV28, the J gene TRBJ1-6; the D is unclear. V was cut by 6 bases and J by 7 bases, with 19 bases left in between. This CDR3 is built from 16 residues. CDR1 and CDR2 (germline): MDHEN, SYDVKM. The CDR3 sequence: CASSLLREGLNSPLHF. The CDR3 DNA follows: TGTGCCAGCAGCCTCCTCCGCGAGGGATTAAATTCACCCCTCCACTTT.

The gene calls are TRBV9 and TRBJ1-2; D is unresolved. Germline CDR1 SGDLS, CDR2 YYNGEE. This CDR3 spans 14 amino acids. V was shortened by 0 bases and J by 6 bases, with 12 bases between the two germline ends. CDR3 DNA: TGTGCCAGCAGCGTAGCCGATAAATGGGATGGCTACACCTTC. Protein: CASSVADKWDGYTF. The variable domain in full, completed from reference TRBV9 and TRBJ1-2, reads DSGVTQTPKHLITATGQRVTLRCSPRSGDLSVYWYQQSLDQGLQFLIQYYNGEERAKGNILERFSAQQFPDLHSELNLSSLELGDSALYFCASSVADKWDGYTFGSGTRLTVV.

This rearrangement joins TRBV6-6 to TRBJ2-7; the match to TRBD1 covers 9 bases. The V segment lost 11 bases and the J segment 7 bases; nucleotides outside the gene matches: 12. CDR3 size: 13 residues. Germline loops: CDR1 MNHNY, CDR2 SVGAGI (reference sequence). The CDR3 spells CASYEGTGREQYF. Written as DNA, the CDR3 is TGTGCCTCCTATGAGGGGACAGGGAGAGAGCAGTACTTC.

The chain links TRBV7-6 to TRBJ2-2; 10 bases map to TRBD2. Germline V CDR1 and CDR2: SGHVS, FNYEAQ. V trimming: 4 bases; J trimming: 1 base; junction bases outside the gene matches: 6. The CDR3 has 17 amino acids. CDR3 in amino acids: CASSSGLARGNTGELFF. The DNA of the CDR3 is TGTGCCAGCAGCTCGGGACTAGCGAGGGGGAACACCGGGGAGCTGTTTTTT.

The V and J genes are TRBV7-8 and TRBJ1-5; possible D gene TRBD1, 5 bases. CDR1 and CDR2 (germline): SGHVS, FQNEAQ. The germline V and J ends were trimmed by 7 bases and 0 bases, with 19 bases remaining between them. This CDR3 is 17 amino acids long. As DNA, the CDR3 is TGTGCCAGCATCCGTGGAACAGGTTCTAATAGCAATCAGCCCCAGCATTTT. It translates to CASIRGTGSNSNQPQHF.

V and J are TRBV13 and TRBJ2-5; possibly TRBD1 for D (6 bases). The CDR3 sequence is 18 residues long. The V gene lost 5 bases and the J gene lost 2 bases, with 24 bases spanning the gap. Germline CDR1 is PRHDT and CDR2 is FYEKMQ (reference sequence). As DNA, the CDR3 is TGTGCCAGCAGCCCTAAATCCTCTTACAGGGTGGGACAAGAGACCCAGTACTTC. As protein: CASSPKSSYRVGQETQYF.

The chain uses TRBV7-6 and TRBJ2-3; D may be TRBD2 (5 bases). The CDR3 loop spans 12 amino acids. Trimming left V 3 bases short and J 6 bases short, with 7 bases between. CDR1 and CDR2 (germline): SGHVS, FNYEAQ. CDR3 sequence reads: CASSFGGDTQYF. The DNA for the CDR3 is TGTGCCAGCAGCTTTGGCGGGGATACGCAGTATTTT.

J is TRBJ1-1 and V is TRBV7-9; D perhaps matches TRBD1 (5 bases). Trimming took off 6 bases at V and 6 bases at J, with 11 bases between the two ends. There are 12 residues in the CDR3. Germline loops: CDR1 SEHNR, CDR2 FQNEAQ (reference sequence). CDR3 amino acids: CASSFTGSEAFF. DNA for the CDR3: TGTGCCAGCAGTTTCACAGGTTCTGAAGCTTTCTTT. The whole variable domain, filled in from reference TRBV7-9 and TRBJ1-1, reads DTGVSQNPRHKITKRGQNVTFRCDPISEHNRLYWYRQTLGQGPEFLTYFQNEAQLEKSRLLSDRFSAERPKGSFSTLEIQRTEQGDSAMYLCASSFTGSEAFFGQGTRLTVV.

CDR3 nucleotide sequence: TGTGCCAGCAGAGACTTAGCAACTAATGAAAAACTGTTTTTT. Translating gives CASRDLATNEKLFF. The V call is TRBV6-1, the J call TRBJ1-4, with D unclear. Germline loops: CDR1 MNHNS, CDR2 SASEGT. The V gene lost 6 bases and the J gene lost 0 bases, with 8 bases spanning the gap. The CDR3 has 14 residues.

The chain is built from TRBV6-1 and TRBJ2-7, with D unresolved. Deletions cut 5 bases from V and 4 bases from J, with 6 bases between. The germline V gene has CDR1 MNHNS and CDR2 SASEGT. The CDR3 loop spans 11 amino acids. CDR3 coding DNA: TGTGCCAGCAGTTCCCCTTACGAGCAGTACTTC. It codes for CASSSPYEQYF.

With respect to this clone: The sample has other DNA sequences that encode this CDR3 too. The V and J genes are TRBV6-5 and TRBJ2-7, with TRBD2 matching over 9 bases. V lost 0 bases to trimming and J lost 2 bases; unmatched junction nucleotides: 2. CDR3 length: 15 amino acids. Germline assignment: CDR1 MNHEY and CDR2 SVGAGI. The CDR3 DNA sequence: TGTGCCAGCAGTTACTCAGGCGGGAGGGCCTACGAGCAGTACTTC. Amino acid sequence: CASSYSGGRAYEQYF.

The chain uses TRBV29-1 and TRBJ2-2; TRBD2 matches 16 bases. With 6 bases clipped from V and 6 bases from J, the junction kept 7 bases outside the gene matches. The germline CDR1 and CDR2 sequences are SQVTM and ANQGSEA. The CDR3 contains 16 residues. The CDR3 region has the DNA TGCAGCGTACAGGGACTAGCGGGGGGGCCTGCCGGGGAGCTGTTTTTT. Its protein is CSVQGLAGGPAGELFF.

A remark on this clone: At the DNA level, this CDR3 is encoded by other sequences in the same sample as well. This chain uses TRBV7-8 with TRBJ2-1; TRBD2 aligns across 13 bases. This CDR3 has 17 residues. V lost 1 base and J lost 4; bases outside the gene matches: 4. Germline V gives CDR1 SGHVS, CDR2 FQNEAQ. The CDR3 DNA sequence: TGTGCCAGCAGCTTAGGACTAGCGGGAGGCTTATACAATGAGCAGTTCTTC. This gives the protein CASSLGLAGGLYNEQFF.

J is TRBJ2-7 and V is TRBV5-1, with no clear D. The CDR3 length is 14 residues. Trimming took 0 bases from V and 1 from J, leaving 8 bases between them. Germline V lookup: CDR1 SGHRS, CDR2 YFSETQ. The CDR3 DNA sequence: TGCGCCAGCAGCTTGGTCAACCCATCCTACGAGCAGTACTTC. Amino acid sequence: CASSLVNPSYEQYF.

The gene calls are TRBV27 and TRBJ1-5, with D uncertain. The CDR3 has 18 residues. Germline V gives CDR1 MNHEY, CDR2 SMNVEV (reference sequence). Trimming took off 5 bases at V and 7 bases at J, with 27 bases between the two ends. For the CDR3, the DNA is TGTGCCAGCAGTCTTATTTGTGCCGGGCCCCCAAACCAGCAGCCCCAGCATTTT. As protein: CASSLICAGPPNQQPQHF.

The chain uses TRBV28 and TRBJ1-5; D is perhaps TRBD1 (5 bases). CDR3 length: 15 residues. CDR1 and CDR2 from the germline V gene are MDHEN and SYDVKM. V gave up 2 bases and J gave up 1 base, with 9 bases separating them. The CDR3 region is CASSLRGISNQPQHF. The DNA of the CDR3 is TGTGCCAGCAGTTTACGGGGCATAAGCAATCAGCCCCAGCATTTT. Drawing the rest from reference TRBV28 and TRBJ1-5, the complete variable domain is DVKVTQSSRYLVKRTGEKVFLECVQDMDHENMFWYRQDPGLGLRLIYFSYDVKMKEKGDIPEGYSVSREKKERFSLILESASTNQTSMYLCASSLRGISNQPQHFGDGTRLSIL.

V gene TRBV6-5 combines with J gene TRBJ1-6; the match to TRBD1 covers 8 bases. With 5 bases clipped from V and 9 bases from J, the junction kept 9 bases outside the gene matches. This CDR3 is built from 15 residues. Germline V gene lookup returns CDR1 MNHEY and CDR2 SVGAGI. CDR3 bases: TGTGCCAGCAGTCCCCTACAGGGGGGTTCTTCACCCCTCCACTTT. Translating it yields CASSPLQGGSSPLHF.

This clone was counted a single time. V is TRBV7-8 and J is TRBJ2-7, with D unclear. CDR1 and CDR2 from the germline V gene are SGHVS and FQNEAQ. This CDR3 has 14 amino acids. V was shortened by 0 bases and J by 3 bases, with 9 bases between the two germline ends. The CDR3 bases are TGTGCCAGCAGCTTAGCGGCCCCCAGCTACGAGCAGTACTTC. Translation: CASSLAAPSYEQYF.

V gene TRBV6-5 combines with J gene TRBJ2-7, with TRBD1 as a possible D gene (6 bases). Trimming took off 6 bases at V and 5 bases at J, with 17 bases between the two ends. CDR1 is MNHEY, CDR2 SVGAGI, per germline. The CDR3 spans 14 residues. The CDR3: CASSPGQKAHEQYF. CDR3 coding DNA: TGTGCCAGCAGCCCCGGACAGAAGGCCCACGAGCAGTACTTC.

The CDR3 nucleotides are TGTGCCAGCAGCTTACCCGCTAACGACATTCAGTACTTC. It specifies CASSLPANDIQYF. This rearrangement joins TRBV5-6 to TRBJ2-4; no reliable D call. V was pared by 2 bases and J by 8 bases, with 11 bases between. The CDR3 sequence is 13 residues long. CDR1 is SGHDT, CDR2 YYEEEE, per germline.

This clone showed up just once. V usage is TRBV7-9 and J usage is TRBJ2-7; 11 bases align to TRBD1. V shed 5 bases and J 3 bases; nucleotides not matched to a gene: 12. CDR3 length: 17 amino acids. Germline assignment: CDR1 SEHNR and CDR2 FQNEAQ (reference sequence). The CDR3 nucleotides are TGTGCCAGCAGCCTCCCTTGGGGGGACAGGGGGTTCTACGAGCAGTACTTC. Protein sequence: CASSLPWGDRGFYEQYF.

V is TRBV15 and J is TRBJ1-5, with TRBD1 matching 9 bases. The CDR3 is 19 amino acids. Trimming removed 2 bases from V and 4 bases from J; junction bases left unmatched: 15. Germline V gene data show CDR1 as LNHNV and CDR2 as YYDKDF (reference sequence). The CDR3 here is CATSRPWGDREARNQPQHF. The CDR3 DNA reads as TGTGCCACCAGCAGACCTTGGGGGGACAGGGAGGCCCGGAATCAGCCCCAGCATTTT.

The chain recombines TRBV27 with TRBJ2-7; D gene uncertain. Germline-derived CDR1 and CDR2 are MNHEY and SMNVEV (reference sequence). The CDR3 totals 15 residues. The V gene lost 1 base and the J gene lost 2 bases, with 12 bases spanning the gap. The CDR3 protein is CASSLLLQPTYEQYF. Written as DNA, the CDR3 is TGTGCCAGCAGTTTATTACTCCAACCTACCTACGAGCAGTACTTC.

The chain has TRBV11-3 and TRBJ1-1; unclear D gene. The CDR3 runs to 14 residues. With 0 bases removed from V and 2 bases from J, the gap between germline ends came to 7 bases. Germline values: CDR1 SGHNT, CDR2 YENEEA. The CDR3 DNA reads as TGTGCCAGCAGCTTAGACCAGGCAAACACTGAAGCTTTCTTT. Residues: CASSLDQANTEAFF.

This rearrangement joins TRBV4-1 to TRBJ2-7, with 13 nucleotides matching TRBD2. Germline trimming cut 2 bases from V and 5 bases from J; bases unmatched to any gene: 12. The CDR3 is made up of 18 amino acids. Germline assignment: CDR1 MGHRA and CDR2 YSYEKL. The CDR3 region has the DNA TGCGCCAGCAGCCAACAACCCGGGACTAGCGGGATGGCCGACGAGCAGTACTTC. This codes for CASSQQPGTSGMADEQYF.

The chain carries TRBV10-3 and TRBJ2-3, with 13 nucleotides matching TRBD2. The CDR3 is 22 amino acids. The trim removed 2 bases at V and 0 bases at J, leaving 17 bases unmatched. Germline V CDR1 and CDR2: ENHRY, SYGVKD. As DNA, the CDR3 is TGTGCCATCAGTGAGCCCACTAGCGGGGGGGAGTTCCTGAGTACTAGCACAGATACGCAGTATTTT. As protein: CAISEPTSGGEFLSTSTDTQYF.

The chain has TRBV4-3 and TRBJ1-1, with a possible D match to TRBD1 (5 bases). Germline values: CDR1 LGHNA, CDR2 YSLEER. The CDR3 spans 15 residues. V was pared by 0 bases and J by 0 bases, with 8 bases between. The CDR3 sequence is CASSQDRVLNTEAFF. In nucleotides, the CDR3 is TGCGCCAGCAGCCAAGACAGGGTTTTGAACACTGAAGCTTTCTTT.

CDR3 loop: CASSSRTGDTDTQYF. Written as DNA, the CDR3 is TGTGCCAGTAGTTCCCGGACAGGGGACACAGATACGCAGTATTTT. V usage is TRBV19 and J usage is TRBJ2-3; 9 positions match TRBD1. V lost 5 bases and J lost 2; bases outside the gene matches: 5. Germline assignment: CDR1 LNHDA and CDR2 SQIVND (reference sequence). The CDR3 contains 15 residues.

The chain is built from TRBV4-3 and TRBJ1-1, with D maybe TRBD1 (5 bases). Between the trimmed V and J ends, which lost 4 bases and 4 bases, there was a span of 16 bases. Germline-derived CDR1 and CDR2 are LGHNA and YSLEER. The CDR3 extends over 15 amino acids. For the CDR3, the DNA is TGCGCCAGCAGCCGAGATACCCTGGGGGGCACTGAAGCTTTCTTT. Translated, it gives CASSRDTLGGTEAFF.

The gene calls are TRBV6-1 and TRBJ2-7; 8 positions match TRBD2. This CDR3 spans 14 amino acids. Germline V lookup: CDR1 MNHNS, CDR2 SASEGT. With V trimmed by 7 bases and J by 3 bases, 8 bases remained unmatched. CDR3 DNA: TGTGCCAGCACTCCACTAGCGGCTCTCTACGAGCAGTACTTC. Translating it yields CASTPLAALYEQYF.